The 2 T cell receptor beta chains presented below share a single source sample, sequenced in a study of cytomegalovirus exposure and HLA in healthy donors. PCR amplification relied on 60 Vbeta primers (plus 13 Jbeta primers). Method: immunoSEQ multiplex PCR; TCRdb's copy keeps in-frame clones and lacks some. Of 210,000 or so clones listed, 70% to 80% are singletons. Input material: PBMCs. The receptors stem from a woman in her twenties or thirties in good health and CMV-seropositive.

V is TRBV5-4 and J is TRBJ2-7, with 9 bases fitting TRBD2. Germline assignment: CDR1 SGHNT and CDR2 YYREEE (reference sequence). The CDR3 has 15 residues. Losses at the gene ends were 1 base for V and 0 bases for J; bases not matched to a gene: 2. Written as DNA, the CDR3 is TGTGCCAGCAGCTTGTTGCGGGGGGGCTCCTACGAGCAGTACTTC. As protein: CASSLLRGGSYEQYF.

The CDR3 protein is CASSFDRVNTEAFF. The CDR3 DNA reads as TGTGCCAGCAGCTTTGACAGGGTGAACACTGAAGCTTTCTTT. The chain combines TRBV7-2 with TRBJ1-1, with 7 bases that match TRBD1. V shed 3 bases and J 0 bases; nucleotides not matched to a gene: 1. CDR3 length: 14 residues. Germline assignment: CDR1 SGHTA and CDR2 FQGNSA.